This T cell receptor (beta chain) was found in a study of Tregs in tolerant kidney transplant recipients. Unstimulated Tregs (CD4+CD25+CD127-) and CD4+CD25- non-Tregs were sorted from PBMCs. The J segment lost 5 bases and the V segment lost 3 bases, leaving 8 bases of the junction unmatched. The CDR3 covers 16 residues. The germline V gene has CDR1 SGDLS and CDR2 YYNGEE. Some clones are missing from TCRdb's copy, which holds only in-frame ones; the method was immunoSEQ multiplex PCR. The sample contains about 20,000 clones, roughly 80% of which appear only once. The TCR sequence derives from a human donor in good health. Sequenced: Tregs from blood. The chain has TRBV9 and TRBJ2-1, with 10 positions matching TRBD2. This CDR3 reads CASSAKRSGRHNEQFF. The CDR3 DNA sequence: TGTGCCAGCAGCGCAAAGCGTAGCGGGAGGCACAATGAGCAGTTCTTC.